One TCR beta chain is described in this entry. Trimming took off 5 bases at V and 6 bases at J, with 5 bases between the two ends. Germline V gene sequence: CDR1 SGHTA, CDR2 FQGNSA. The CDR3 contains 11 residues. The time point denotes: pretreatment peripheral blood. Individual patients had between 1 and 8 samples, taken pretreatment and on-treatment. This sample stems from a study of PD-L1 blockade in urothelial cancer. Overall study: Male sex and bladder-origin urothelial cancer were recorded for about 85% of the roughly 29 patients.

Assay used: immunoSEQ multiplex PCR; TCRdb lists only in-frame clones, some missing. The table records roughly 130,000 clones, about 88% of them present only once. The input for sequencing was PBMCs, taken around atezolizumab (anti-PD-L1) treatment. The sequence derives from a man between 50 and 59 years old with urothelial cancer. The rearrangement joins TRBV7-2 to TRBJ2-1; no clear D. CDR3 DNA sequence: TGTGCCAGCAGCGGCGGCAATGAGCAGTTCTTC. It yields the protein CASSGGNEQFF.